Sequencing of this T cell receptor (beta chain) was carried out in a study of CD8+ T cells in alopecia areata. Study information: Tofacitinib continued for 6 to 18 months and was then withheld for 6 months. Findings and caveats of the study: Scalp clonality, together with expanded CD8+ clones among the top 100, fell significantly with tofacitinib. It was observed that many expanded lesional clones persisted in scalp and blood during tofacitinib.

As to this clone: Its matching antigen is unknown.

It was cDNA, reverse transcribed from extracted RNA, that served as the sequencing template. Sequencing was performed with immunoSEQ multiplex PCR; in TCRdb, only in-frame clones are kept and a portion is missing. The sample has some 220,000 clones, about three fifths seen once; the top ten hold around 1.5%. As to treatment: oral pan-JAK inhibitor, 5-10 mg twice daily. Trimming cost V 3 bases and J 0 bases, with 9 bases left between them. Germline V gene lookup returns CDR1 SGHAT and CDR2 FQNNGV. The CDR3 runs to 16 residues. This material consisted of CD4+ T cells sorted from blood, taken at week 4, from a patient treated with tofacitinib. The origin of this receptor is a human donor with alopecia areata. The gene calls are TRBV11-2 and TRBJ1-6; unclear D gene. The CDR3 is CASSFGSGSYNSPLHF. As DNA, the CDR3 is TGTGCCAGCAGCTTTGGGAGCGGCTCCTATAATTCACCCCTCCACTTT.